The clone carrying this T cell receptor (beta chain) is a singleton in its sample. This record belongs to a study of glioma-infiltrating T cells after dendritic cell vaccination. Overall study context: Patients received autologous tumor lysate-pulsed dendritic cell vaccination between about 2002 and 2012.

No glioblastoma patient carried an isocitrate dehydrogenase mutation. TCRB CDR3 was amplified from 2 ug genomic DNA or less. This table comes from immunoSEQ multiplex PCR, and its TCRdb copy is limited to in-frame clones, with some not included. The data hold 65,000 to 80,000 clones, with about 86% observed a single time. Trimming stripped 2 bases from V and 4 bases from J, with 17 bases between. Per the germline V gene, CDR1 is LNHDA and CDR2 is SQIVND (reference sequence). This CDR3 region has 16 residues. The clonotype was recovered from a human donor with glioblastoma. The chain links TRBV19 to TRBJ1-2; D gene ambiguous. Source: blood, taken before dendritic cell vaccination. The DNA for the CDR3 is TGTGCCAGTAGTATAACGTGGCCGCCGATACCCTATGGCTACACCTTC. Translation gives CASSITWPPIPYGYTF.